This is a list of T cell receptor beta chains from one sample in a study of identifying expanded T cells in peripheral blood. Sequenced by immunoSEQ multiplex PCR; TCRdb stores in-frame clones only, minus some. There are around 63,000 clones in the sample; 80% to 90% occur only once, and approximately 4.7% lies in the top ten. The sample comprised blood. The source is a person aged 18 to 75 in good health. Both conserved end residues are part of each CDR3. The D gene is left open where the match is weak. Some rows mark clone size as missing; the rest say once, few, many or name a class of expanded clone.

j_call | clone_size | v_call | d_call | cdr3_aa | cdr3_nt
TRBJ2-7 | NA | TRBV19 | NA | CASSIGGRIHEQYF | TGTGCCAGTAGTATAGGAGGTAGGATCCACGAGCAGTACTTC
TRBJ2-2 | NA | TRBV30 | TRBD1 | CAWRNSGGDTGELFF | TGTGCCTGGAGAAACTCAGGGGGCGACACCGGGGAGCTGTTTTTT
TRBJ1-3 | few | TRBV15 | TRBD1 | CATSRERGPGNTIYF | TGTGCCACCAGCAGAGAAAGGGGGCCGGGAAACACCATATATTTT
TRBJ2-1 | NA | TRBV6-6 | TRBD1 | CASSSGTGPSFF | TGTGCCAGCAGTTCCGGGACAGGGCCGAGCTTCTTC
TRBJ2-1 | NA | TRBV7-7 | TRBD2 | CASSPSRLAGGGEQFF | TGTGCCAGCAGCCCCTCCCGACTAGCGGGGGGGGGTGAGCAGTTCTTC
TRBJ2-4 | NA | TRBV14 | TRBD2 | CASSQVAREDIQYF | TGTGCCAGCAGCCAAGTAGCGCGGGAGGACATTCAGTACTTC
TRBJ2-1 | NA | TRBV5-4 | TRBD1 | CASSSGQGRNEQFF | TGTGCCAGCAGCTCGGGACAGGGAAGGAATGAGCAGTTCTTC
TRBJ2-5 | NA | TRBV23-1 | NA | CASSQKCPGRVGETQYF | TGCGCCAGCAGTCAAAAGTGTCCGGGGCGAGTGGGAGAGACCCAGTACTTC
TRBJ2-3 | NA | TRBV30 | TRBD2 | CAWSSGTSTDTQYF | TGTGCCTGGAGCAGCGGGACTAGCACAGATACGCAGTATTTT
TRBJ2-7 | NA | TRBV28 | TRBD1 | CASGRQQGASYEQYF | TGTGCCAGCGGGAGACAACAGGGGGCGAGTTACGAGCAGTACTTC
TRBJ2-7 | NA | TRBV6-5 | NA | CASSYHGGVSYEQYF | TGTGCCAGCAGTTACCATGGGGGAGTCTCCTACGAGCAGTACTTC